The 3 T cell receptor beta chains below were found in one sample sequenced in a study of early T cells in non-severe SARS-CoV-2 infection. A single record per CDR3 protein comes from TCRdb applying MiXCR to the 5' RACE reads. The data show 70,000 to 90,000 distinct CDR3 sequences, with 9.5% to 15% seen just once and roughly 3.2% held by the top ten. Material for sequencing was whole blood. Receptors originate from an adult who was a healthcare worker with PCR-confirmed SARS-CoV-2 infection or an uninfected control (not recorded which).

This clonotype was seen only a few times. The gene calls are TRBV3-1 and TRBJ2-3; D is tentatively TRBD1 or TRBD2 (5 bases each). In germline, CDR1 is LGHDT, CDR2 YNNKEL (reference sequence). The CDR3 extends over 15 amino acids. V lost 1 base and J 1 base, leaving 9 bases between the germline ends. The CDR3 sequence is CASSQGWDGTDTQYF. The CDR3 bases are TGTGCCAGCAGCCAAGGATGGGACGGCACAGATACGCAGTATTTT.

This clonotype was observed at least ten times. The junction differs from germline at one of its ends, possibly a read error. The chain uses TRBV7-2 and TRBJ2-1; possibly TRBD1 for D (6 bases). The germline CDR1 and CDR2 sequences are SGHTA and FQGNSA. This CDR3 region has 13 residues. The CDR3 sequence is CASSQGHYNGQFF. The CDR3 bases are TGTGCCAGCAGCCAGGGGCACTACAATGGGCAGTTCTTC.

This clonotype showed up just a few times. The CDR3 loop reads CSVEEAGGQPQHF. The CDR3 nucleotides read TGCAGCGTCGAGGAGGCAGGGGGTCAGCCCCAGCATTTT. V gene TRBV29-1 combines with J gene TRBJ1-5, with TRBD1 matching 7 bases. Germline CDR1 reads SQVTM; CDR2 reads ANQGSEA. There are 13 residues in the CDR3. Losses at the gene ends were 6 bases for V and 6 bases for J; bases not matched to a gene: 8.